The 2 T cell receptor beta chains below all came from one sample that was sequenced in a study of T-cell memory formation after mild COVID-19 listed by TCRdb under 2021. Library preparation used 5' RACE. The instrument was an Illumina NovaSeq 6000. In TCRdb, the public reads were trimmed at Q25 with fastp and aligned with MiXCR, with productive beta chains retained. Each entry merges the rows of one CDR3 protein and shows their most common DNA and genes. In this sample the table shows under 150,000 distinct CDR3 sequences, approximately 15% of which occur a single time. Around 13% of the sample is in the top ten clones. Sequenced sample: PBMCs or a T cell subset sorted from them (not recorded which). The source of these receptors is an adult woman who had mild COVID-19 (a few samples of this study predate the infection). The sample titles of this study are shuffled in the database, so cell type and time point are left out; the donor was told from shared clones.

This clonotype was seen only a few times. The chain couples TRBV24-1 to TRBJ2-7, with 9 bases fitting TRBD1. Losses at the gene ends were 4 bases for V and 3 bases for J; bases not matched to a gene: 3. The CDR3 totals 14 residues. The germline V gene has CDR1 KGHDR and CDR2 SFDVKD. The CDR3 here is CATSEGTGNYEQYF. DNA of the CDR3: TGTGCCACCAGTGAGGGGACAGGGAACTACGAGCAGTACTTC.

The chain recombines TRBV7-3 with TRBJ2-5; the D call may be TRBD1 or TRBD2 (5 bases each). The germline CDR1 and CDR2 sequences are SGHTA and FQGTGA. The CDR3 is 16 amino acids. The ends were cut back, 5 bases at V and 5 bases at J, with 21 bases in the middle. In DNA, the CDR3 is TGTGCCAGCAGCCCCCGGGGCAACTCTCCCGGGGAGACCCAGTACTTC. Residues: CASSPRGNSPGETQYF. Full variable domain (rest looked up from reference TRBV7-3 and TRBJ2-5): GAGVSQTPSNKVTEKGKYVELRCDPISGHTALYWYRQSLGQGPEFLIYFQGTGAADDSGLPNDRFFAVRPEGSVSTLKIQRTERGDSAVYLCASSPRGNSPGETQYFGPGTRLLVL.